This entry lists 6 T cell receptor beta chains sequenced from one sample in a study of cytomegalovirus exposure and HLA in healthy donors. With 60 Vbeta and 13 Jbeta primers, the PCR was carried out. The table came from immunoSEQ multiplex PCR; TCRdb's copy has only in-frame clones and leaves some out. The data contain about 170,000 clones, 85% of them singletons. The sequenced sample was PBMCs. All receptors come from a boy aged 2 to 10 in good health and CMV-seronegative.

The rearrangement joins TRBV7-2 to TRBJ2-5; 11 bases align to TRBD1. This CDR3 comprises 15 residues. V was clipped by 5 bases and J by 5 bases; unmatched bases: 7. Per germline, CDR1 SGHTA and CDR2 FQGNSA. CDR3 nucleotides: TGTGCCAGCAGCCCAGGGGACAGGGGGAGGGAGACCCAGTACTTC. It codes for CASSPGDRGRETQYF.

This chain uses TRBV11-2 with TRBJ2-2; 9 bases are a match to TRBD1. The V segment lost 2 bases and the J segment 3 bases; nucleotides outside the gene matches: 1. The CDR3 contains 15 residues. The V gene's germline CDR1 is SGHAT and CDR2 FQNNGV. CDR3 nucleotides: TGTGCCAGCAGCTTAAGGACAGGGGACACCGGGGAGCTGTTTTTT. Its translation: CASSLRTGDTGELFF.

This chain links TRBV2 with TRBJ2-7; D remains unclear. V dropped 4 bases and J dropped 6 bases, with 10 bases sitting between them. Germline V lookup: CDR1 SNHLY, CDR2 FYNNEI. The CDR3 has 12 residues. CDR3 region: CASSGSRVEQYV. CDR3 in DNA: TGTGCCAGCAGTGGTAGTCGGGTCGAGCAGTACGTC.

V and J are TRBV11-2 and TRBJ1-2; 8 nucleotides match TRBD1. CDR3 length equals 16 residues. The germline V gene encodes CDR1 SGHAT and CDR2 FQNNGV. With V trimmed by 7 bases and J by 3 bases, 13 bases remained unmatched. CDR3 sequence: CASTQTLSTGDYGYTF. The CDR3, as DNA: TGTGCCAGCACCCAAACCTTATCGACAGGGGACTATGGCTACACCTTC.

As DNA, the CDR3 is TGTGCCAGCAGCCAAGGACAGGGCCCTGGCTACACCTTC. As protein: CASSQGQGPGYTF. J is TRBJ1-2 and V is TRBV5-4, with 8 bases lining up with TRBD1. The germline V gene has CDR1 SGHNT and CDR2 YYREEE (reference sequence). The CDR3 covers 13 residues. The V and J ends lost 4 bases and 7 bases, in that order; junction bases with no gene match: 6.

This rearrangement joins TRBV6-1 to TRBJ2-2; no firm D call. In germline, CDR1 is MNHNS, CDR2 SASEGT. V lost 1 base to trimming and J lost 4 bases, with 4 bases between them. The length of the CDR3 is 13 residues. The CDR3 DNA is TGTGCCAGCAGTGAAGTAGCCACCGGGGAGCTGTTTTTT. It encodes CASSEVATGELFF.